The 12 T cell receptor beta chains reported below all come from one sample, sequenced in a study of T cells in localized non-small cell lung cancer. The assay was immunoSEQ multiplex PCR, and TCRdb's table has in-frame clones only and misses some. The sample lists some 14,000 clones, approximately 89% occurring once. The sample consisted of peripheral blood mononuclear cells, taken before any cancer treatment. Receptors originate from a man aged 35 to 70 with stage III lung adenocarcinoma.

V and J are TRBV29-1 and TRBJ1-1; D is uncertain. The V end was cut by 7 bases, the J end by 5 bases, with 11 bases between. Germline V gene sequence: CDR1 SQVTM, CDR2 ANQGSEA. The CDR3 consists of 11 residues. The CDR3 DNA sequence: TGCAGCGCCCGCTCGGGGACTGAAGCTTTCTTT. Residues: CSARSGTEAFF.

The chain couples TRBV7-9 to TRBJ2-7; D unresolved. With 6 bases removed from V and 3 bases from J, the gap between germline ends came to 6 bases. CDR1 SEHNR and CDR2 FQNEAQ come from the germline V gene (reference sequence). CDR3 length: 11 residues. The CDR3 nucleotides are TGTGCCAGCAGTGCGTACTACGAGCAGTACTTC. Amino acids: CASSAYYEQYF.

This clone appeared a few times. J is TRBJ2-7 and V is TRBV15; possibly TRBD2 for D (5 bases). Per germline, CDR1 LNHNV and CDR2 YYDKDF (reference sequence). The CDR3 is 13 residues long. V was pared by 3 bases and J by 0 bases, with 6 bases between. CDR3 amino acids: CATSRTTSYEQYF. For the CDR3, the DNA is TGTGCCACCAGCAGGACTACCTCCTACGAGCAGTACTTC.

The J gene is TRBJ2-1, the V gene TRBV18, with 8 bases matching TRBD1. Germline-derived CDR1 and CDR2 are KGHSH and LQKENI. Trimming took 0 bases from V and 9 from J; bases not matched to a gene: 4. This CDR3 contains 14 residues. As DNA, the CDR3 is TGTGCCAGCTCACCACCGACAGGGGATGTTGAGCAGTTCTTC. Translated, it gives CASSPPTGDVEQFF.

This chain joins TRBV27 and TRBJ2-6, with D perhaps assigned TRBD1 or TRBD2 (5 bases each). Germline CDR1 and CDR2: MNHEY and SMNVEV (reference sequence). Trimming removed 1 base at V and 3 bases at J, with 7 bases between. The CDR3 covers 15 residues. Here the CDR3 reads CASSLWGSGANVLTF. The CDR3 DNA sequence: TGTGCCAGCAGTTTATGGGGGAGTGGGGCCAACGTCCTGACTTTC.

This clone was picked up one time. The chain employs TRBV2 and TRBJ2-3; possible D gene TRBD1, 5 bases. From germline, CDR1 is SNHLY and CDR2 FYNNEI. The CDR3 has 14 residues. Trimming stripped 5 bases from V and 0 bases from J, with 9 bases between. The DNA of the CDR3 is TGTGCCAGCAGTCAAGGGGCTAGCACAGATACGCAGTATTTT. It encodes CASSQGASTDTQYF.

The chain links TRBV19 to TRBJ2-1; D gene uncertain. Germline V gene sequence: CDR1 LNHDA, CDR2 SQIVND (reference sequence). V lost 6 bases and J 0 bases, leaving 6 bases between the germline ends. The CDR3 length is 13 residues. The CDR3 region has the DNA TGTGCCAGTAGCACGGACTCCTACAATGAGCAGTTCTTC. Its protein is CASSTDSYNEQFF.

The rearrangement joins TRBV5-8 to TRBJ1-5, with D possibly being TRBD1 (5 bases). The CDR3 totals 14 residues. Looked up from germline, CDR1 is SGHTS and CDR2 is YDEGEE. V was cut by 0 bases and J by 3 bases, with 7 bases left in between. The CDR3 DNA reads TGTGCCAGCAGCTTGGGACAGTACAATCAGCCCCAGCATTTT. Translated: CASSLGQYNQPQHF.

The gene calls are TRBV5-1 and TRBJ2-7; tentative D call: TRBD2 (5 bases). The CDR3 is made up of 14 amino acids. V was clipped by 0 bases and J by 1 base, with 8 bases between them. CDR1 SGHRS and CDR2 YFSETQ come from the germline V gene. Written as DNA, the CDR3 is TGCGCCAGCAGCTTGGGGAGCGGATCCTACGAGCAGTACTTC. It encodes CASSLGSGSYEQYF.

The rearrangement joins TRBV6-5 to TRBJ1-2; D ambiguous. Germline V gene lookup returns CDR1 MNHEY and CDR2 SVGAGI. V dropped 5 bases and J dropped 4 bases, with 8 bases sitting between them. This CDR3 comprises 12 residues. The CDR3 here is CASSMRFYGYTF. The CDR3 DNA reads TGTGCCAGCAGTATGCGGTTCTATGGCTACACCTTC.

This clone was found a few times. The chain employs TRBV28 and TRBJ2-3; D call uncertain. Germline V lookup: CDR1 MDHEN, CDR2 SYDVKM. With 2 bases removed from V and 2 bases from J, the gap between germline ends came to 17 bases. This CDR3 is 17 amino acids long. The CDR3 here is CASSLPSWQPYTDTQYF. The CDR3 coding sequence is TGTGCCAGCAGTTTACCCTCCTGGCAGCCCTACACAGATACGCAGTATTTT.

V usage is TRBV19 and J usage is TRBJ1-2; TRBD1 matches 9 bases. Trimming took 4 bases from V and 7 from J; bases not matched to a gene: 7. Germline V gives CDR1 LNHDA, CDR2 SQIVND (reference sequence). The CDR3 is 14 amino acids. The CDR3 region is CASSRADRGSGYTF. The CDR3 DNA reads TGTGCCAGTAGTAGAGCGGACAGGGGATCTGGCTACACCTTC.